These 20 T cell receptor beta chains were sequenced from one sample in a study of blood T cell repertoires in COVID-19. Sequencing used immunoSEQ multiplex PCR; TCRdb keeps in-frame clones, though not all of them. The table records about 89,000 clones, approximately 88% of them present only once. Sequences were obtained from peripheral blood. Source of these receptors: a man in his sixties with acute or convalescent COVID-19.

This chain uses TRBV5-4 with TRBJ2-7, with D possibly TRBD1 on 5 matching bases. Trimming left V 0 bases short and J 3 bases short, with 10 bases between. This CDR3 has 14 residues. Germline CDR1 is SGHNT and CDR2 is YYREEE (reference sequence). The CDR3 sequence is CASSLVGAGYEQYF. As DNA, the CDR3 is TGTGCCAGCAGCTTGGTAGGGGCAGGCTACGAGCAGTACTTC.

Here the CDR3 reads CASSPRGHFYEQYF. As DNA, the CDR3 is TGTGCCAGCAGCCCCCGGGGACACTTCTACGAGCAGTACTTC. The chain carries TRBV14 and TRBJ2-7; possibly TRBD1 for D (6 bases). CDR1 is SGHDN, CDR2 FVKESK, per germline. There are 14 residues in the CDR3. Trimming removed 4 bases from V and 3 bases from J, with 13 bases in between.

The chain has TRBV11-2 and TRBJ2-7; no reliable D call. Germline V CDR1 and CDR2: SGHAT, FQNNGV. Trimming stripped 1 base from V and 5 bases from J, with 15 bases between. The CDR3 loop spans 15 amino acids. The CDR3 coding sequence is TGTGCCAGCAGCTTAGTGGGCAGAACGGTAGACGAGCAGTACTTC. Protein product: CASSLVGRTVDEQYF.

The rearrangement uses TRBV25-1 and TRBJ1-2; D is unresolved. The germline V and J ends were trimmed by 1 base and 2 bases, with 2 bases remaining between them. Germline V lookup: CDR1 MGHDK, CDR2 SYGVNS. The CDR3 has 12 amino acids. The CDR3 DNA reads as TGTGCCAGCAGTGAATCGAACTATGGCTACACCTTC. Translated: CASSESNYGYTF.

This chain joins TRBV12-3 or TRBV12-4 and TRBJ2-3, with a tentative D call TRBD1 (5 bases). Deletions cut 6 bases from V and 3 bases from J, with 10 bases between. CDR3 size: 13 residues. In DNA, the CDR3 is TGTGCCAGCAGGCTCGACAGTACAGATACGCAGTATTTT. Translated: CASRLDSTDTQYF.

This clone was recorded only once. The chain couples TRBV30 to TRBJ2-2; TRBD2 might be the D (5 bases). CDR1 is GTSNPN and CDR2 is SVGIG in the germline V gene (reference sequence). Trimming took 0 bases from V and 4 from J, leaving 12 bases between them. The CDR3 has 15 amino acids. CDR3 protein: CAWSVGRTFTGELFF. The CDR3 DNA reads as TGTGCCTGGAGTGTAGGGCGGACTTTCACCGGGGAGCTGTTTTTT. Variable domain in full (rest from reference TRBV30 and TRBJ2-2): SQTIHQWPATLVQPVGSPLSLECTVEGTSNPNLYWYRQAAGRGLQLLFYSVGIGQISSEVPQNLSASRPQDRQFILSSKKLLLSDSGFYLCAWSVGRTFTGELFFGEGSRLTVL.

The rearrangement links TRBV2 to TRBJ2-3; no definite D call. Trimming shortened V by 6 bases and J by 8 bases, and 12 bases separated the two germline ends. Germline loops: CDR1 SNHLY, CDR2 FYNNEI. The CDR3 sequence is 12 residues long. The DNA for the CDR3 is TGTGCCAGCAGCCTCCGACTTGGTACGCAGTATTTT. It codes for CASSLRLGTQYF.

The chain couples TRBV18 to TRBJ2-5, with D possibly being TRBD2 (6 bases). Per germline, CDR1 KGHSH and CDR2 LQKENI. V was pared by 2 bases and J by 4 bases, with 14 bases between. The CDR3 has 15 amino acids. CDR3 sequence (DNA): TGTGCCAGCTCACCAGGTCTCGGGAGCAGAGAGACCCAGTACTTC. It translates to CASSPGLGSRETQYF. Combining the CDR3 with reference TRBV18 and TRBJ2-5 gives the whole variable domain NAGVMQNPRHLVRRRGQEARLRCSPMKGHSHVYWYRQLPEEGLKFMVYLQKENIIDESGMPKERFSAEFPKEGPSILRIQQVVRGDSAAYFCASSPGLGSRETQYFGPGTRLLVL.

This rearrangement joins TRBV7-2 to TRBJ1-2; D possibly corresponds to TRBD1 (6 bases). The CDR3 has 15 residues. V lost 5 bases to trimming and J lost 7 bases, with 20 bases between them. Germline V gene data show CDR1 as SGHTA and CDR2 as FQGNSA. CDR3 region: CASSPSGAAGFGYTF. The CDR3 DNA reads as TGTGCCAGCAGCCCGTCAGGGGCCGCAGGATTTGGCTACACCTTC.

This clone was detected once. The chain has TRBV6-4 and TRBJ1-1; D is ambiguous. In germline, CDR1 is MRHNA, CDR2 SNTAGT. This CDR3 spans 13 amino acids. V was cut by 6 bases and J by 0 bases, with 8 bases left in between. The CDR3 DNA reads as TGTGCCAGCAGCTTCAACATGAACACTGAAGCTTTCTTT. Residues: CASSFNMNTEAFF.

This chain uses TRBV10-3 with TRBJ2-5; no definite D call. Trimming removed 2 bases from V and 2 bases from J, with 6 bases in between. The length of the CDR3 is 13 residues. The germline V gene encodes CDR1 ENHRY and CDR2 SYGVKD. CDR3 bases: TGTGCCATCAGTGAGACAGCTCAAGAGACCCAGTACTTC. This sequence encodes CAISETAQETQYF.

V usage is TRBV19 and J usage is TRBJ1-5; 8 bases fit TRBD1. The CDR3 has 14 residues. Germline loops: CDR1 LNHDA, CDR2 SQIVND (reference sequence). Unmatched junction bases numbered 2, after V lost 6 bases and J lost 1 base. This CDR3 is CASRWTGSNQPQHF. The DNA for the CDR3 is TGTGCCAGTAGGTGGACAGGGAGCAATCAGCCCCAGCATTTT.

The chain is built from TRBV27 and TRBJ2-5; D remains unclear. Trimming cost V 6 bases and J 4 bases, with 6 bases left between them. The CDR3 contains 11 residues. Germline assignment: CDR1 MNHEY and CDR2 SMNVEV (reference sequence). The CDR3 reads CASRTGETQYF. CDR3 coding DNA: TGTGCCAGCAGAACTGGAGAGACCCAGTACTTC.

CDR3 sequence: CASSLDRSPSEKLFF. The CDR3 coding sequence is TGTGCCAGCAGCTTAGATCGGTCCCCTTCGGAAAAACTGTTTTTT. The chain is built from TRBV11-2 and TRBJ1-4; no clear D. V lost 0 bases and J 8 bases, leaving 13 bases between the germline ends. The CDR3 spans 15 residues. Germline CDR1 is SGHAT and CDR2 is FQNNGV.

The chain joins TRBV6-6 to TRBJ2-5, with a possible D match to TRBD2 (6 bases). V dropped 5 bases and J dropped 2 bases, with 9 bases sitting between them. Germline loops: CDR1 MNHNY, CDR2 SVGAGI (reference sequence). This CDR3 has 13 amino acids. CDR3 region: CASSRGNQETQYF. CDR3 DNA sequence: TGTGCCAGCAGTCGCGGGAATCAAGAGACCCAGTACTTC.

CDR3 protein: CASSTRESGGGRPSADTQYF. The DNA of the CDR3 is TGTGCCAGCAGCACACGGGAATCGGGCGGGGGGCGCCCCTCGGCAGATACGCAGTATTTT. The chain recombines TRBV3-1 (or the pseudogene TRBV3-2) with TRBJ2-3; 8 bases match TRBD2. Unmatched junction bases numbered 23, after V lost 5 bases and J lost 4 bases. Germline V CDR1 and CDR2: LGHDT, YNNKEL (reference sequence). The length of the CDR3 is 20 residues.

The CDR3, as DNA: TGTGCCAGCTCACCACCGGGGACATTAAATCAGCCCCAGCATTTT. It translates to CASSPPGTLNQPQHF. This sequence joins TRBV18 and TRBJ1-5; D is possibly TRBD1 (6 bases). The CDR3 spans 15 residues. The V gene's germline CDR1 is KGHSH and CDR2 LQKENI. Trimming removed 0 bases at V and 4 bases at J, with 10 bases between.

In this sample, this clone turned up once. This rearrangement joins TRBV5-1 to TRBJ1-4; D possibly corresponds to TRBD1 (6 bases). Germline V CDR1 and CDR2: SGHRS, YFSETQ. V was clipped by 2 bases and J by 5 bases, with 10 bases between them. This CDR3 is 14 amino acids long. The CDR3 bases are TGCGCCAGCAGCTTCGGACAGCCAAATGAAAAACTGTTTTTT. Translating it yields CASSFGQPNEKLFF.

The chain employs TRBV5-1 and TRBJ1-4, with TRBD1 matching over 9 bases. CDR1 SGHRS and CDR2 YFSETQ come from the germline V gene. Trimming took 0 bases from V and 11 from J; bases not matched to a gene: 11. The length of the CDR3 is 16 residues. The CDR3 spells CASSLVSWTGEGKLFF. The CDR3, as DNA: TGCGCCAGCAGCTTGGTATCCTGGACAGGGGAGGGGAAACTGTTTTTT.

The gene calls are TRBV19 and TRBJ2-7, with D tentatively TRBD2 (6 bases). CDR1 is LNHDA and CDR2 is SQIVND in the germline V gene (reference sequence). The V end was cut by 4 bases, the J end by 3 bases, with 16 bases between. The CDR3 has 15 residues. CDR3 sequence: CASSSGAGRGYEQYF. For the CDR3, the DNA is TGTGCCAGTAGTAGCGGGGCCGGAAGAGGCTACGAGCAGTACTTC.